These 18 T cell receptor beta chains originate from one sample sequenced in a study of identical twins. MiXCR, applied by TCRdb to the 5' RACE reads, yields one record per CDR3 protein. There are a few hundred thousand distinct CDR3 sequences in the sample; 9% to 10% occur only once, and around 3.2% lies in the top ten. The sample was also linked to a second study, of yellow fever vaccine responses in identical twins.

Source material: PBMCs. These receptors came from a woman aged 18-35 years in good health.

This clonotype was found a few times. The rearrangement links TRBV20-1 to TRBJ2-5; 8 positions match TRBD2. Trimming removed 3 bases from V and 4 bases from J; junction bases left unmatched: 7. Per the germline V gene, CDR1 is DFQATT and CDR2 is SNEGSKA (reference sequence). There are 14 residues in the CDR3. The CDR3 loop is CSASGSRGGETQYF. In nucleotides, the CDR3 is TGCAGTGCTAGTGGGTCCCGGGGGGGAGAGACCCAGTACTTC.

This rearrangement joins TRBV5-1 to TRBJ2-7, with D possibly matching TRBD1 (6 bases). The CDR3 has 13 amino acids. Trimming removed 2 bases from V and 6 bases from J, with 12 bases in between. Germline CDR1 SGHRS, CDR2 YFSETQ. The CDR3 sequence: CASSFDRYCEQYF. Here the CDR3 DNA reads TGCGCCAGCAGCTTCGACAGGTACTGCGAGCAGTACTTC.

V usage is TRBV9 and J usage is TRBJ1-6, with D maybe TRBD1 (5 bases). V was clipped by 0 bases and J by 7 bases, with 8 bases between them. Germline V lookup: CDR1 SGDLS, CDR2 YYNGEE. There are 14 residues in the CDR3. The CDR3, as DNA: TGTGCCAGCAGCGTAGGGGACGGAAATTCACCCCTCCACTTT. Its protein is CASSVGDGNSPLHF.

This clonotype appeared a few times. V usage is TRBV6-1 and J usage is TRBJ2-2, with 8 bases aligning to TRBD2. The length of the CDR3 is 13 residues. Trimming removed 6 bases from V and 7 bases from J; junction bases left unmatched: 4. Germline V gives CDR1 MNHNS, CDR2 SASEGT. Written as DNA, the CDR3 is TGTGCCAGCAGGTCGGGGGGGGTCGGGGAGCTGTTTTTT. It codes for CASRSGGVGELFF.

This clonotype has a handful of counts. The chain combines TRBV6-1 with TRBJ2-1, with 13 bases that match TRBD2. Germline lookup yields CDR1 MNHNS and CDR2 SASEGT. With 2 bases clipped from V and 7 bases from J, the junction kept 14 bases outside the gene matches. The CDR3 sequence is 19 residues long. CDR3 sequence reads: CASSETSGGTSGTRNEQFF. CDR3 sequence (DNA): TGTGCCAGCAGTGAAACCTCGGGCGGGACTAGCGGGACGAGGAATGAGCAGTTCTTC.

The V and J genes are TRBV20-1 and TRBJ2-7, with D unresolved. The CDR3 covers 12 residues. CDR1 and CDR2 from the germline V gene are DFQATT and SNEGSKA (reference sequence). V was clipped by 5 bases and J by 4 bases, with 12 bases between them. CDR3 nucleotides: TGCAGTGCTGCAGGAGTAGGGTACGAGCAGTACTTC. It translates to CSAAGVGYEQYF.

The chain joins TRBV6-1 to TRBJ2-2; D gene unclear. V shed 6 bases and J shed 7 bases, with 15 bases lying between them. CDR3 length equals 14 residues. Germline assignment: CDR1 MNHNS and CDR2 SASEGT. The CDR3 sequence is CASRPPSLGGELFF. The CDR3 DNA reads as TGTGCCAGCAGACCACCGAGTCTTGGCGGGGAGCTGTTTTTT.

This clonotype was observed a few times. V is TRBV5-1 and J is TRBJ2-2, with 12 nucleotides matching TRBD2. Germline CDR1 and CDR2: SGHRS and YFSETQ. This CDR3 has 17 residues. The ends lost 5 bases at V and 2 bases at J; junction bases unmatched: 7. This CDR3 is CASRTRLAGVNTGELFF. The CDR3, as DNA: TGCGCCAGCAGGACCAGACTAGCGGGGGTTAACACCGGGGAGCTGTTTTTT.

This clonotype turned up a few times. This sequence joins TRBV28 and TRBJ2-7; D tentatively reads TRBD1 or TRBD2 (5 bases each). The germline V and J ends were trimmed by 5 bases and 3 bases, with 14 bases remaining between them. The CDR3 is 14 residues long. The germline V gene encodes CDR1 MDHEN and CDR2 SYDVKM. Written as DNA, the CDR3 is TGTGCCAGCAGTCTCCGGGACCCGGGCTACGAGCAGTACTTC. This gives the protein CASSLRDPGYEQYF.

This clonotype was seen more than once but under ten times. The gene calls are TRBV12-3 or TRBV12-4 and TRBJ1-2, with 7 bases aligning to TRBD1. This CDR3 is built from 14 residues. With 3 bases clipped from V and 5 bases from J, the junction kept 6 bases outside the gene matches. The CDR3 loop reads CASSLWAGGYGYTF. The DNA for the CDR3 is TGTGCCAGCAGTTTGTGGGCAGGGGGATATGGCTACACCTTC.

This clonotype was observed a handful of times. The rearrangement uses TRBV6-2 or TRBV6-3 and TRBJ2-1; 8 nucleotides line up with TRBD2. With V trimmed by 5 bases and J by 4 bases, 4 bases remained unmatched. The CDR3 runs 14 residues. CDR1 and CDR2 from the germline V gene are MNHEY and SVGEGT. In DNA form, the CDR3 reads TGTGCCAGCAGTGCGGGACTAGAATACAATGAGCAGTTCTTC. It yields the protein CASSAGLEYNEQFF.

This clonotype appeared a few times. This sequence joins TRBV29-1 and TRBJ2-7; 10 nucleotides match TRBD1. J lost 5 bases, V lost 5 bases, and 6 bases had no gene match. Looked up from germline, CDR1 is SQVTM and CDR2 is ANQGSEA. This CDR3 is 13 amino acids long. The CDR3 here is CSVTRDRGDEQYF. DNA of the CDR3: TGCAGCGTTACTCGGGACAGGGGCGACGAGCAGTACTTC.

This clonotype was detected a few times. This chain joins TRBV6-2 or TRBV6-3 and TRBJ1-2; D is ambiguous. V lost 8 bases and J lost 5, with 15 bases in between. The germline V gene encodes CDR1 MNHEY and CDR2 SVGEGT. The length of the CDR3 is 13 residues. CDR3 bases: TGTGCCAGCGGGCAGACTATCTCATATGGCTACACCTTC. Protein sequence: CASGQTISYGYTF.

This clonotype was observed at least ten times. The V and J genes are TRBV12-3 or TRBV12-4 and TRBJ2-7, with 7 positions matching TRBD1. V trimming: 8 bases; J trimming: 3 bases; junction bases outside the gene matches: 7. CDR3 size: 13 residues. The DNA for the CDR3 is TGTGCCAGCTCGGCCAGGGGGTTCTACGAGCAGTACTTC. It encodes CASSARGFYEQYF.

The V call is TRBV29-1, the J call TRBJ2-7; 9 nucleotides match TRBD1. Trimming removed 7 bases from V and 5 bases from J; junction bases left unmatched: 3. This CDR3 has 11 amino acids. CDR1 is SQVTM, CDR2 ANQGSEA, per germline. The CDR3 DNA reads as TGCAGCGGACAGGGGGAGAACGAGCAGTACTTC. As protein: CSGQGENEQYF.

This clonotype has a count of ten or more. V is TRBV6-1 and J is TRBJ2-1; D not certain. Deletions cut 3 bases from V and 9 bases from J, with 18 bases between. The CDR3 length is 15 residues. Germline V lookup: CDR1 MNHNS, CDR2 SASEGT. For the CDR3, the DNA is TGTGCCAGCAGTGAGGTGGTACCTCGGTGGGGTGAGCAGTTCTTC. Its translation is CASSEVVPRWGEQFF.

The chain combines TRBV12-3 or TRBV12-4 with TRBJ2-5, with D uncertain. CDR3 length equals 13 residues. The ends were cut back, 2 bases at V and 5 bases at J, with 9 bases in the middle. The CDR3 DNA reads as TGTGCCAGCAGTTTACTCAACGCGGAGACCCAGTACTTC. Translation: CASSLLNAETQYF.

This clonotype was picked up many times. The chain links TRBV3-1 to TRBJ2-1, with D unresolved. V gave up 1 base and J gave up 7 bases, with 23 bases separating them. Germline assignment: CDR1 LGHDT and CDR2 YNNKEL (reference sequence). The CDR3 has 18 residues. This CDR3 is CASSQGAGRRRKPNEQFF. The CDR3 coding sequence is TGTGCCAGCAGCCAAGGGGCCGGGCGTCGACGCAAGCCTAATGAGCAGTTCTTC.